The 5 T cell receptor beta chains below were found in one sample sequenced in a study of T cells in tumors after PD-1 blockade. Profiled with immunoSEQ multiplex PCR; TCRdb holds only in-frame clones, not every one. The data contain roughly 20,000 clones, approximately 84% of them seen just once; the ten biggest clones take up 20% to 30%. This specimen was PBMCs, taken after anti-PD-1 therapy. All receptors derive from a human donor with advanced basal cell or squamous cell carcinoma (not recorded which).

The J gene is TRBJ2-1, the V gene TRBV6-4; D perhaps matches TRBD2 (6 bases). The CDR3 is 14 residues long. CDR1 and CDR2 from the germline V gene are MRHNA and SNTAGT. V lost 5 bases and J 4 bases, leaving 12 bases between the germline ends. CDR3 loop: CASSKAGLYNEQFF. In DNA form, the CDR3 reads TGTGCCAGCAGTAAGGCGGGATTATACAATGAGCAGTTCTTC.

The rearrangement links TRBV2 to TRBJ1-1; no reliable D call. V lost 7 bases, J lost 7 bases, and 10 bases lay in between. Germline values: CDR1 SNHLY, CDR2 FYNNEI. The length of the CDR3 is 11 residues. Here the CDR3 DNA reads TGTGCCAGCAAGATAGAGTTTGAAGCTTTCTTT. This codes for CASKIEFEAFF.

The gene calls are TRBV4-2 and TRBJ2-2; no firm D call. CDR1 and CDR2 from the germline V gene are LGHNA and YNFKEQ. Deletions cut 1 base from V and 0 bases from J, with 6 bases between. CDR3 length: 15 residues. CDR3 sequence: CASSQVQTNTGELFF. The DNA for the CDR3 is TGTGCCAGCAGCCAAGTACAAACGAACACCGGGGAGCTGTTTTTT.

The J gene is TRBJ1-1, the V gene TRBV19; D unresolved. Per the germline V gene, CDR1 is LNHDA and CDR2 is SQIVND (reference sequence). This CDR3 comprises 14 residues. V shed 7 bases and J shed 0 bases, with 12 bases lying between them. The CDR3 region is CASMVGNMNTEAFF. Written as DNA, the CDR3 is TGTGCCAGTATGGTAGGGAACATGAACACTGAAGCTTTCTTT.

The chain has TRBV3-1 (or the pseudogene TRBV3-2) and TRBJ2-2, with TRBD2 matching over 7 bases. V shed 2 bases, J shed 4 bases, and the junction held 4 bases outside the gene matches. Germline loops: CDR1 LGHDT, CDR2 YNNKEL (reference sequence). This CDR3 contains 15 residues. Here the CDR3 reads CASSQRLAVTGELFF. As DNA, the CDR3 is TGTGCCAGCAGCCAAAGGCTAGCGGTCACCGGGGAGCTGTTTTTT.